This T cell receptor (beta chain) was found in a study of blood T cell repertoires in COVID-19. Study context: Acute and convalescent COVID-19 samples came from the United States, Italy and Spain. Sample material is recorded as cDNA or gDNA derived from T cells, B-cell-depleted T cells, or PBMCs.

Seattle patient enrollment occurred during active infection, with longitudinal follow-up thereafter. The CDR3 length is 13 residues. The V gene lost 4 bases and the J gene lost 4 bases, with 8 bases spanning the gap. Looked up from germline, CDR1 is SGHAT and CDR2 is FQNNGV. Authors' analysis steps: Reference gene primer amplification gave nucleated cell count estimates. The protocol was immunoSEQ multiplex PCR, while the TCRdb copy is restricted to in-frame clones and leaves out a portion. From that table come the V and J calls and clone size; the DNA was used to work out D and trimming. The sample has 300,000 to 400,000 clones, roughly 87% seen once; the top ten hold roughly 9.9%.

The clonotype originates from a young man with COVID-19, enrolled during active disease. The rearrangement joins TRBV11-2 to TRBJ1-5; tentative D call: TRBD1 (6 bases). Sequencing was performed on peripheral blood. This CDR3 reads CASSSDRNQPQHF. CDR3 nucleotide sequence: TGTGCCAGCAGCTCGGACAGAAATCAGCCCCAGCATTTT.